This is a list of T cell receptor beta chains from one sample in a study of blood T cell repertoires in COVID-19. Only in-frame clones appear in the TCRdb table, and some are missing; sequencing was by immunoSEQ multiplex PCR. This table holds about 280,000 clones, approximately 89% found once. Specimen: PBMCs or T cells enriched from blood (not recorded which). All receptors derive from a woman aged 60-75 years who had recovered from COVID-19. Each CDR3 is given with its conserved first and last residue. Fields, in order: D gene, clone size, J gene, V gene, CDR3 protein, CDR3 DNA. The D gene is left open where the match is weak. The size entry is marked missing in some rows and otherwise reads once, few, many or a size class.

. few TRBJ1-5 TRBV12-5 CASGTLYNQPQHF TGTGCTAGTGGTACACTATACAATCAGCCCCAGCATTTT
. . TRBJ1-5 TRBV7-9 CASSPTGGNQPQHF TGTGCCAGCAGCCCGACAGGAGGCAATCAGCCCCAGCATTTT
. . TRBJ2-2 TRBV2 CASSELRYTGELFF TGTGCCAGCAGTGAACTGAGGTACACCGGGGAGCTGTTTTTT
. . TRBJ2-5 TRBV15 CATSPPGIQETQYF TGTGCCACCAGCCCCCCCGGGATCCAAGAGACCCAGTACTTC
. . TRBJ2-3 TRBV3-1/TRBV3-2 CASSPPAQSTDTQYF TGTGCCAGCAGCCCACCCGCCCAGAGCACAGATACGCAGTATTTT
TRBD2 . TRBJ2-5 TRBV29-1 CSVVGLAGVETQYF TGCAGCGTTGTGGGACTAGCGGGAGTGGAGACCCAGTACTTC
. few TRBJ2-2 TRBV6-5 CASSYSGQGNTGELFF TGTGCCAGCAGTTACTCGGGCCAGGGAAACACCGGGGAGCTGTTTTTT
. . TRBJ1-4 TRBV2 CASSARTVNEKLFF TGTGCCAGCAGTGCCAGGACAGTAAATGAAAAACTGTTTTTT
. . TRBJ1-4 TRBV7-9 CASREQEGFNEKLFF TGTGCCAGCAGAGAACAGGAGGGTTTTAATGAAAAACTGTTTTTT
TRBD1 . TRBJ1-5 TRBV18 CASSPPGQGGQPQHF TGTGCCAGCTCACCACCGGGACAGGGGGGTCAGCCCCAGCATTTT